Each of the 16 T cell receptor beta chains below was sequenced from the same sample in a study of blood T cell repertoires in COVID-19. The repertoire was sequenced with immunoSEQ multiplex PCR; TCRdb's copy has only in-frame clones and lacks some. The sample includes 200,000 to 300,000 clones, 70% to 90% of them seen just once. The sample was peripheral blood. The source is a woman aged 40 to 50 who had recovered from COVID-19.

V gene TRBV19 combines with J gene TRBJ2-2; tentative D call: TRBD1 (7 bases). Germline V gives CDR1 LNHDA, CDR2 SQIVND (reference sequence). Deletions cut 1 base from V and 6 bases from J, with 9 bases between. The CDR3 consists of 14 residues. CDR3 sequence: CASSIGRGAGELFF. Here the CDR3 DNA reads TGTGCCAGTAGTATAGGCAGGGGGGCCGGGGAGCTGTTTTTT. Supplemented by reference TRBV19 and TRBJ2-2, the full variable domain reads DGGITQSPKYLFRKEGQNVTLSCEQNLNHDAMYWYRQDPGQGLRLIYYSQIVNDFQKGDIAEGYSVSREKKESFPLTVTSAQKNPTAFYLCASSIGRGAGELFFGEGSRLTVL.

The J gene is TRBJ2-1, the V gene TRBV27, with 14 bases lining up with TRBD2. The CDR3 totals 19 residues. Germline assignment: CDR1 MNHEY and CDR2 SMNVEV (reference sequence). After removal of 5 bases from V and 2 bases from J, the junction contained 11 bases not matched to a gene. As DNA, the CDR3 is TGTGCCAGCAGTCCAGGGGGGACTAGCGGGAGAGGAACCTACAATGAGCAGTTCTTC. Its protein product is CASSPGGTSGRGTYNEQFF.

J is TRBJ2-5 and V is TRBV5-6, with 11 bases lining up with TRBD2. Germline V lookup: CDR1 SGHDT, CDR2 YYEEEE. This CDR3 spans 17 amino acids. Trimming took 4 bases from V and 5 from J; bases not matched to a gene: 13. The CDR3 protein is CASSPGTSGFSGETQYF. As DNA, the CDR3 is TGTGCCAGCAGCCCCGGGACTAGCGGCTTTTCGGGCGAGACCCAGTACTTC. Variable domain in full (rest from reference TRBV5-6 and TRBJ2-5): DAGVTQSPTHLIKTRGQQVTLRCSPKSGHDTVSWYQQALGQGPQFIFQYYEEEERQRGNFPDRFSGHQFPNYSSELNVNALLLGDSALYLCASSPGTSGFSGETQYFGPGTRLLVL.

The chain carries TRBV19 and TRBJ1-2; 10 bases align to TRBD1. V was pared by 6 bases and J by 5 bases, with 9 bases of the junction left unmatched. The CDR3 is made up of 15 amino acids. Germline V gene data show CDR1 as LNHDA and CDR2 as SQIVND (reference sequence). The CDR3 DNA sequence: TGTGCCAGTAGCGACAGGGGGCGACTTGGTTATGGCTACACCTTC. Translated: CASSDRGRLGYGYTF.

This chain uses TRBV9 with TRBJ2-7; 8 bases are a match to TRBD2. The CDR3 covers 15 residues. Per the germline V gene, CDR1 is SGDLS and CDR2 is YYNGEE. J gave up 3 bases and V 4 bases, and 9 bases lay outside the gene matches. CDR3 DNA: TGTGCCAGCAGCCCCGCGGGGGGAGCCAACTACGAGCAGTACTTC. Translated, it gives CASSPAGGANYEQYF.

This chain links TRBV6-6 with TRBJ1-2, with a tentative D call TRBD1 (6 bases). The CDR3 runs to 13 residues. CDR1 is MNHNY and CDR2 is SVGAGI in the germline V gene (reference sequence). The germline V and J ends were trimmed by 6 bases and 7 bases, with 15 bases remaining between them. CDR3 region: CASSPRGGFGYTF. The CDR3 DNA reads TGTGCCAGCAGCCCCAGGGGTGGGTTTGGCTACACCTTC.

In this sample, this clone turned up once. J is TRBJ1-1 and V is TRBV11-2, with TRBD1 as a possible D gene (5 bases). Deletions cut 2 bases from V and 0 bases from J, with 13 bases between. The CDR3 is 16 residues long. CDR1 and CDR2 from the germline V gene are SGHAT and FQNNGV. CDR3 sequence: CASSLRGLPMNTEAFF. In DNA, the CDR3 is TGTGCCAGCAGCTTAAGGGGCCTACCCATGAACACTGAAGCTTTCTTT.

J is TRBJ2-5 and V is TRBV5-8; 9 bases are shared with TRBD2. V shed 3 bases, J shed 4 bases, and the junction held 13 bases outside the gene matches. Looked up from germline, CDR1 is SGHTS and CDR2 is YDEGEE. This CDR3 comprises 17 residues. The CDR3 nucleotides read TGTGCCAGCAGCTCGGGACTAGCCGTGGGTTGGGGAGAGACCCAGTACTTC. Its protein product is CASSSGLAVGWGETQYF.

The chain links TRBV4-1 to TRBJ2-7; D might be TRBD2 (5 bases). The V end was cut by 3 bases, the J end by 6 bases, with 12 bases between. The germline V gene has CDR1 MGHRA and CDR2 YSYEKL. The CDR3 runs to 13 residues. CDR3 nucleotide sequence: TGCGCCAGCAGCCATGGAGGCCCCGGCGAGCAGTACTTC. As protein: CASSHGGPGEQYF.

This chain links TRBV30 with TRBJ2-5; D is perhaps TRBD2 (6 bases). The germline gives CDR1 GTSNPN, CDR2 SVGIG (reference sequence). V was clipped by 1 base and J by 6 bases, with 21 bases between them. CDR3 size: 16 residues. The CDR3 DNA follows: TGTGCCTGGAGTGCCGCACCCGCGGGGCCAGAAAAGACCCAGTACTTC. This sequence encodes CAWSAAPAGPEKTQYF.

This clone was seen only once. The chain employs TRBV7-2 and TRBJ2-7; D might be TRBD2 (5 bases). Germline V gives CDR1 SGHTA, CDR2 FQGNSA. Trimming pared 1 base from V and 2 bases from J, leaving 12 bases between. The CDR3 is 15 amino acids. As DNA, the CDR3 is TGTGCCAGCAGCTTAGGGCCTAGCTCCCCCTACGAGCAGTACTTC. It is translated as CASSLGPSSPYEQYF.

This rearrangement joins TRBV11-2 to TRBJ2-7; 10 bases are a match to TRBD2. This CDR3 region has 17 residues. V trimming: 0 bases; J trimming: 9 bases; junction bases outside the gene matches: 14. Germline values: CDR1 SGHAT, CDR2 FQNNGV. The CDR3 DNA follows: TGTGCCAGCAGCTTAGATGGCCCAGCGGGAGGGCCCTCAGGGCAGTACTTC. Protein product: CASSLDGPAGGPSGQYF.

The chain combines TRBV15 with TRBJ2-7; the match to TRBD2 covers 8 bases. The germline V gene encodes CDR1 LNHNV and CDR2 YYDKDF (reference sequence). The V and J ends lost 2 bases and 2 bases, in that order; junction bases with no gene match: 2. This CDR3 has 14 amino acids. In nucleotides, the CDR3 is TGTGCCACCAGCAGAAAGCGGGAGCCCTACGAGCAGTACTTC. This gives the protein CATSRKREPYEQYF.

This clone was seen only once. The chain employs TRBV20-1 and TRBJ2-2, with TRBD2 matching 7 bases. The J segment lost 2 bases and the V segment lost 3 bases, leaving 12 bases of the junction unmatched. Germline-derived CDR1 and CDR2 are DFQATT and SNEGSKA (reference sequence). This CDR3 spans 17 amino acids. The CDR3, as DNA: TGCAGTGCTAGTCCCACCCTCCGGGACTATAACACCGGGGAGCTGTTTTTT. Its translation: CSASPTLRDYNTGELFF.

The chain recombines TRBV4-1 with TRBJ2-7; D possibly corresponds to TRBD2 (6 bases). Trimming pared 4 bases from V and 2 bases from J, leaving 15 bases between. Germline V CDR1 and CDR2: MGHRA, YSYEKL. The length of the CDR3 is 15 residues. For the CDR3, the DNA is TGCGCCAGCAGCCCCTTGGGGGGAGGCGCCTACGAGCAGTACTTC. Translation: CASSPLGGGAYEQYF.

Only a few counts were recorded for this clone. The CDR3 DNA sequence: TGCGCCAGCAGCCACCACAAAGCCGGGACTAGCGGGAGCTCCTACAATGAGCAGTTCTTC. Amino acid sequence: CASSHHKAGTSGSSYNEQFF. V is TRBV4-3 and J is TRBJ2-1; 14 nucleotides align to TRBD2. Germline V gives CDR1 LGHNA, CDR2 YSLEER. Unmatched junction bases numbered 10, after V lost 3 bases and J lost 0 bases. This CDR3 is built from 20 residues.